These 20 T cell receptor beta chains came from one sample sequenced in a study of shared clonotypes between healthy human individuals. Some clones are missing from TCRdb's copy, which holds only in-frame ones; the method was immunoSEQ multiplex PCR. The table lists 450,000 to 600,000 clones, approximately 85% of them singletons. Sequenced sample: PBMCs. These receptors originate from a woman between 40 and 50 years old in good health. Some clones in this sample may be carry-over from other donors' samples.

V usage is TRBV11-2 and J usage is TRBJ2-3, with a tentative D call TRBD2 (6 bases). CDR1 and CDR2 (germline): SGHAT, FQNNGV. Trimming stripped 5 bases from V and 5 bases from J, with 26 bases between. The CDR3 runs to 18 residues. CDR3 amino acids: CASSPRDHGRGKRDTQYF. The CDR3 nucleotides read TGTGCCAGCAGCCCGAGGGACCATGGGCGGGGAAAACGAGATACGCAGTATTTT.

This clone was seen only once. V is TRBV9 and J is TRBJ2-1; weak D call: TRBD2 (5 bases). The CDR3 is made up of 15 amino acids. CDR1 SGDLS and CDR2 YYNGEE come from the germline V gene. V shed 2 bases and J shed 2 bases, with 11 bases lying between them. The CDR3 loop reads CASSVRAEAYNEQFF. Written as DNA, the CDR3 is TGTGCCAGCAGCGTTAGAGCGGAAGCCTACAATGAGCAGTTCTTC.

The chain uses TRBV27 and TRBJ2-2; 10 bases are shared with TRBD2. The CDR3 covers 17 residues. After removal of 2 bases from V and 1 base from J, the junction contained 4 bases not matched to a gene. Germline V CDR1 and CDR2: MNHEY, SMNVEV (reference sequence). The CDR3 DNA is TGTGCCAGCAGTTTAGGGAGACTAGCGGGGAACACCGGGGAGCTGTTTTTT. Translated: CASSLGRLAGNTGELFF.

This clone was detected ten times or more. The rearrangement uses TRBV19 and TRBJ1-5; 7 nucleotides line up with TRBD1. CDR1 LNHDA and CDR2 SQIVND come from the germline V gene (reference sequence). The V and J ends lost 6 bases and 6 bases, in that order; junction bases with no gene match: 14. The CDR3 is 16 residues long. The CDR3 loop is CASSNPTGASGQPQHF. In DNA form, the CDR3 reads TGTGCCAGTAGCAATCCTACAGGGGCCAGCGGTCAGCCCCAGCATTTT.

Only a few counts were recorded for this clone. The V gene is TRBV10-2, the J gene TRBJ2-7, with D hard to call. The CDR3 is made up of 16 amino acids. CDR1 is WSHSY and CDR2 is SAAADI in the germline V gene. Trimming removed 0 bases from V and 2 bases from J, with 14 bases in between. CDR3 sequence (DNA): TGCGCCAGCAGTGAGTCAGGCAGAGAAACAACCTACGAGCAGTACTTC. Its protein product is CASSESGRETTYEQYF.

The V call is TRBV7-9, the J call TRBJ1-2, with D possibly TRBD1 on 6 matching bases. V was trimmed by 1 base and J by 4 bases, leaving 10 bases between them. There are 14 residues in the CDR3. The germline CDR1 and CDR2 sequences are SEHNR and FQNEAQ (reference sequence). The CDR3 DNA follows: TGTGCCAGCAGCTTAGGCGGACAGATCTATGGCTACACCTTC. It specifies CASSLGGQIYGYTF.

This chain uses TRBV18 with TRBJ1-1, with D unresolved. CDR3 length: 16 amino acids. Per the germline V gene, CDR1 is KGHSH and CDR2 is LQKENI. The V end was cut by 3 bases, the J end by 1 base, with 15 bases between. The CDR3 sequence is CASSPSMGLGNTEAFF. DNA for the CDR3: TGTGCCAGCTCACCCTCGATGGGCTTGGGGAACACTGAAGCTTTCTTT.

The J gene is TRBJ2-2, the V gene TRBV19; possibly TRBD1 for D (7 bases). Per the germline V gene, CDR1 is LNHDA and CDR2 is SQIVND (reference sequence). Trimming removed 6 bases at V and 5 bases at J, with 19 bases between. The length of the CDR3 is 16 residues. CDR3 in amino acids: CASRHPWDSGTGELFF. The CDR3 DNA reads TGTGCCAGTAGACACCCCTGGGACAGCGGGACCGGGGAGCTGTTTTTT.

The chain carries TRBV2 and TRBJ2-7, with a weak D call TRBD2 (5 bases). Germline lookup yields CDR1 SNHLY and CDR2 FYNNEI. The CDR3 runs to 12 residues. V lost 8 bases, J lost 3 bases, and 11 bases lay in between. The CDR3 nucleotides read TGTGCCAGCGGGAGCAGCGGCTACGAGCAGTACTTC. Protein product: CASGSSGYEQYF.

This clone has a count of ten or more. This rearrangement joins TRBV27 to TRBJ1-2; D not resolved. CDR3 length: 13 residues. Germline CDR1 reads MNHEY; CDR2 reads SMNVEV (reference sequence). Between the trimmed V and J ends, which lost 2 bases and 10 bases, there was a span of 14 bases. Written as DNA, the CDR3 is TGTGCCAGCAGTTTAGGGTACCCAGGCGTCTACACCTTC. It codes for CASSLGYPGVYTF.

The gene calls are TRBV10-3 and TRBJ2-1; 9 bases map to TRBD2. This CDR3 spans 16 amino acids. Trimming at V came to 6 bases and at J to 2 bases, leaving 8 bases not matched to a gene. Per germline, CDR1 ENHRY and CDR2 SYGVKD. The CDR3 nucleotides are TGTGCCATCAGGGGGGTAGCGGGAGAAACCTACAATGAGCAGTTCTTC. Translated: CAIRGVAGETYNEQFF.

The J gene is TRBJ1-1, the V gene TRBV15; D gene uncertain. Germline CDR1 reads LNHNV; CDR2 reads YYDKDF (reference sequence). Trimming took 5 bases from V and 6 from J, leaving 16 bases between them. CDR3 size: 14 residues. CDR3 DNA: TGTGCCACCAGCTCAGGCCGGGCGGTACCTGAAGCTTTCTTT. It translates to CATSSGRAVPEAFF.

This clone has just a few counts. V is TRBV14 and J is TRBJ2-2; D ambiguous. Germline V gives CDR1 SGHDN, CDR2 FVKESK. The CDR3 length is 14 residues. Deletions cut 8 bases from V and 1 base from J, with 11 bases between. The CDR3 DNA reads TGTGCCAGCCGAGGATGGGGGAACACCGGGGAGCTGTTTTTT. Its translation: CASRGWGNTGELFF.

The chain uses TRBV5-1 and TRBJ1-1, with D tentatively TRBD1 (5 bases). The CDR3 length is 14 residues. Trimming stripped 7 bases from V and 1 base from J, with 14 bases between. The germline gives CDR1 SGHRS, CDR2 YFSETQ. DNA for the CDR3: TGCGCCAGCGCCACGGGGCAGAGGAACACTGAAGCTTTCTTT. It is translated as CASATGQRNTEAFF.

The rearrangement links TRBV30 to TRBJ2-3, with D perhaps given as TRBD1 or TRBD2 (6 bases each). The CDR3 sequence is 13 residues long. Germline values: CDR1 GTSNPN, CDR2 SVGIG (reference sequence). V lost 2 bases to trimming and J lost 7 bases, with 13 bases between them. This CDR3 reads CAWSLKGGNTQYF. In nucleotides, the CDR3 is TGTGCCTGGAGTCTCAAAGGGGGGAATACGCAGTATTTT.

The gene calls are TRBV29-1 and TRBJ2-7; D remains ambiguous. The germline gives CDR1 SQVTM, CDR2 ANQGSEA. CDR3 size: 13 residues. V lost 3 bases and J 0 bases, leaving 9 bases between the germline ends. CDR3: CSVEVGGSYEQYF. The DNA for the CDR3 is TGCAGCGTTGAGGTAGGCGGCTCCTACGAGCAGTACTTC.

Here the CDR3 DNA reads TGCGCCAGCAGCTGGGGGGGTACTAGCGGTGAGACCCAGTACTTC. Its translation: CASSWGGTSGETQYF. V usage is TRBV5-1 and J usage is TRBJ2-5; 8 bases fit TRBD2. Losses at the gene ends were 3 bases for V and 5 bases for J; bases not matched to a gene: 9. Germline V gene sequence: CDR1 SGHRS, CDR2 YFSETQ. The CDR3 length is 15 residues.

The J gene is TRBJ2-1, the V gene TRBV11-1; either TRBD1 or TRBD2 may supply D (5 bases each). CDR1 SGHAT and CDR2 FQDESV come from the germline V gene (reference sequence). V lost 5 bases, J lost 7 bases, and 27 bases lay in between. The CDR3 is 18 amino acids. The CDR3 is CASSPRLGGERFRNEQFF. CDR3 bases: TGTGCCAGCAGCCCACGTCTTGGGGGAGAGAGATTTAGGAATGAGCAGTTCTTC.

The chain is built from TRBV10-3 and TRBJ2-1; D call uncertain. Trimming stripped 4 bases from V and 4 bases from J, with 8 bases between. The CDR3 has 13 amino acids. The germline gives CDR1 ENHRY, CDR2 SYGVKD. Written as DNA, the CDR3 is TGTGCCATCAGTGTCACTCAGTACAATGAGCAGTTCTTC. Translation: CAISVTQYNEQFF.

This clone was seen a handful of times. The V and J genes are TRBV2 and TRBJ2-1; D might be TRBD2 (6 bases). The ends were cut back, 7 bases at V and 3 bases at J, with 13 bases in the middle. Germline values: CDR1 SNHLY, CDR2 FYNNEI. The CDR3 runs 14 residues. CDR3 loop: CASTEGRGYNEQFF. The CDR3 region has the DNA TGTGCCAGCACCGAGGGGCGGGGCTACAATGAGCAGTTCTTC.